The subject of this entry is one T cell receptor (beta chain). V gave up 0 bases and J gave up 0 bases, with 12 bases separating them. CDR1 and CDR2 (germline): SGHTA, FQGTGA. The CDR3 covers 16 residues. Described time point: sample taken at primary tumor resection. Sequencing was performed on whole RNA extracted from tumor and nontumor lung tissue, or from frozen PBMC, and the material was left unsorted. The sample belongs to a study of spatial heterogeneity in lung cancer. Background on the study: There were consistently more beta-chain sequences detected than alpha-chain sequences. A unique TCR and UMI combination showed up more than ten times in raw reads, on average.

MiXCR was run by TCRdb on the 5' RACE reads, yielding one entry per CDR3 protein. The table includes some 100,000 distinct CDR3 sequences, under 9% detected once. The receptor was derived from a male donor with early-stage non-small cell lung cancer. This specimen consisted of PBMCs, obtained at surgery. This sequence joins TRBV7-3 and TRBJ2-7; D gene unclear. The CDR3 sequence is CASSLTYPRPSYEQYF. In nucleotides, the CDR3 is TGTGCCAGCAGCTTAACTTATCCCCGCCCCTCCTACGAGCAGTACTTC.